The following is a T cell receptor beta chain sequence with its context. The CDR3 contains 15 residues. V shed 7 bases and J 1 base; nucleotides not matched to a gene: 7. Germline V gene sequence: CDR1 MDHEN, CDR2 SYDVKM. The sample belongs to a study of blood T cell repertoires in COVID-19. Method: immunoSEQ multiplex PCR; TCRdb's copy keeps in-frame clones and lacks some. Here the sample spans 100,000 to 120,000 clones, 88% being singletons. Sequencing was done on a sample of peripheral blood. The V gene is TRBV28, the J gene TRBJ1-2; 9 bases fit TRBD1. This sequence originates from a human donor in a cohort sampled during active COVID-19. For the CDR3, the DNA is TGTGCCAGCACCCAGCCGGGACAGGGTAACTATGGCTACACCTTC. It yields the protein CASTQPGQGNYGYTF.